What follows are 5 T cell receptor beta chains derived from one specimen sequenced in a study of OX40 agonist ivuxolimab in advanced cancers. TCRdb's copy holds only in-frame clones and misses some; the assay was immunoSEQ multiplex PCR. The sample has about 78,000 clones, about 90% seen once. The sequencing used CD4+ or CD8+ T cells sorted from blood, collected in a trial of the OX40 agonist ivuxolimab. These receptors were taken from an adult with an advanced solid tumor such as melanoma, head and neck, liver or kidney cancer.

The J gene is TRBJ1-1, the V gene TRBV28; 7 bases map to TRBD1. V lost 4 bases, J lost 4 bases, and 6 bases stayed unmatched. The CDR3 consists of 14 residues. From germline, CDR1 is MDHEN and CDR2 SYDVKM. CDR3 coding DNA: TGTGCCAGCAGTTCCCCGGGACAGCTCACTGAAGCTTTCTTT. Translated, it gives CASSSPGQLTEAFF.

This clone was found a few times. This chain joins TRBV14 and TRBJ1-2; D is unclear. The V end lost 4 bases, the J end lost 7 bases, and 10 bases lay between the germline ends. This CDR3 has 12 residues. Germline lookup yields CDR1 SGHDN and CDR2 FVKESK. CDR3 DNA sequence: TGTGCCAGCAGCCCAACGGTCAGTGGCTACACCTTC. The encoded protein is CASSPTVSGYTF.

The V gene is TRBV5-1, the J gene TRBJ2-1; 8 bases map to TRBD1. The germline V gene encodes CDR1 SGHRS and CDR2 YFSETQ. V lost 4 bases, J lost 0 bases, and 3 bases stayed unmatched. The CDR3 consists of 15 residues. CDR3 residues: CASSLQGASYNEQFF. CDR3 DNA sequence: TGCGCCAGCAGCCTTCAGGGGGCCTCCTACAATGAGCAGTTCTTC.

V gene TRBV25-1 combines with J gene TRBJ2-5, with TRBD1 matching 10 bases. The J call may be faulty, since TRBJ2-7 better matches the DNA end. Germline V gene data show CDR1 as MGHDK and CDR2 as SYGVNS. CDR3 size: 16 residues. The CDR3 loop reads CASSDPTGGPTYEQYF. Here the CDR3 DNA reads TGTGCCAGCAGTGACCCGACAGGGGGCCCGACCTACGAGCAGTACTTC.

CDR3 nucleotides: TGTGCCAGAAGCCCGATGATCTGGAGGGACACTGAAGCTTTCTTT. It yields the protein CARSPMIWRDTEAFF. The chain uses TRBV5-3 and TRBJ1-1; D gene uncertain. TRBV5-3 is marked as an open reading frame, function uncertain. The CDR3 has 15 residues. The V end was cut by 4 bases, the J end by 3 bases, with 16 bases between.